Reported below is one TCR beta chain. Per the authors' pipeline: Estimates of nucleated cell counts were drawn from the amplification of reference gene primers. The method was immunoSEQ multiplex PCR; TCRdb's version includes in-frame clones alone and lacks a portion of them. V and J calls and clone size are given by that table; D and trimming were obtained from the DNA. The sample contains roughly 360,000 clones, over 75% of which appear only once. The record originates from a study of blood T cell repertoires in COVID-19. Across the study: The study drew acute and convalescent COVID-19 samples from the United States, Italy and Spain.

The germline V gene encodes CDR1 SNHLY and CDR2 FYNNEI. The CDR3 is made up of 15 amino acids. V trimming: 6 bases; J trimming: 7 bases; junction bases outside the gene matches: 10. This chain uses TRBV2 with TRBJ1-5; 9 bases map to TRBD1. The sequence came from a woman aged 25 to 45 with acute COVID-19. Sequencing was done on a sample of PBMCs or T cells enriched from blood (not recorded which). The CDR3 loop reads CASRDTGGAGQPQHF. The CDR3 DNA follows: TGTGCCAGCAGGGACACAGGGGGCGCGGGACAGCCCCAGCATTTT.